The 7 T cell receptor beta chains given below trace back to one sample, sequenced in a study of blood T cell repertoires in COVID-19. The assay was immunoSEQ multiplex PCR, and TCRdb's table has in-frame clones only and misses some. The sample has some 85,000 clones; roughly 80% are singletons. The material sequenced was peripheral blood. The receptor set was obtained from a man between 65 and 85 years old with COVID-19, enrolled during active disease.

This clone was seen only a few times. The genes are TRBV6-2 or TRBV6-3 and TRBJ1-6; 11 bases line up with TRBD1. The CDR3 covers 16 residues. Germline V gene data show CDR1 as MNHEY and CDR2 as SVGEGT. The J segment lost 14 bases and the V segment lost 2 bases, leaving 11 bases of the junction unmatched. The CDR3 coding sequence is TGTGCCAGCAGTTACGCAACCGGGACAGGGGGTGTGGCCCTCCACTTT. It translates to CASSYATGTGGVALHF.

A few counts support this clone. The sample contains more than one DNA sequence encoding this CDR3. The chain has TRBV3-1 (or the pseudogene TRBV3-2) and TRBJ1-2, with D unresolved. Germline CDR1 LGHDT, CDR2 YNNKEL (reference sequence). V was trimmed by 1 base and J by 2 bases, leaving 11 bases between them. The CDR3 consists of 15 residues. Here the CDR3 DNA reads TGTGCCAGCAGCCAAGCCCGAGGAGGGAACTATGGCTACACCTTC. Translation: CASSQARGGNYGYTF.

This chain connects TRBV7-3 to TRBJ2-1; TRBD1 agrees at 8 bases. CDR1 is SGHTA and CDR2 is FQGTGA in the germline V gene. The CDR3 is made up of 13 amino acids. J was trimmed by 8 bases and V by 5 bases; bases with no gene match: 5. The CDR3 loop reads CASSLTGDHEQFF. Here the CDR3 DNA reads TGTGCCAGCAGCCTGACAGGGGACCATGAGCAGTTCTTC.

The chain carries TRBV5-1 and TRBJ2-1, with TRBD2 identical over 9 bases. Trimming removed 5 bases from V and 0 bases from J; junction bases left unmatched: 3. This CDR3 has 15 residues. The germline V gene has CDR1 SGHRS and CDR2 YFSETQ. In DNA, the CDR3 is TGCGCCAGCAGACTAGCGGGCAGCTCCTACAATGAGCAGTTCTTC. The encoded protein is CASRLAGSSYNEQFF. Looking up the rest from reference TRBV5-1 and TRBJ2-1 gives the full variable domain: KAGVTQTPRYLIKTRGQQVTLSCSPISGHRSVSWYQQTPGQGLQFLFEYFSETQRNKGNFPGRFSGRQFSNSRSEMNVSTLELGDSALYLCASRLAGSSYNEQFFGPGTRLTVL.

V is TRBV19 and J is TRBJ1-1; D remains ambiguous. The CDR3 is 15 amino acids. Trimming stripped 7 bases from V and 0 bases from J, with 15 bases between. The germline V gene encodes CDR1 LNHDA and CDR2 SQIVND (reference sequence). The DNA of the CDR3 is TGTGCCAGTACCGGGGAGCAAGAAATGAACACTGAAGCTTTCTTT. Translated, it gives CASTGEQEMNTEAFF.

This clone has just a few counts. The genes are TRBV18 and TRBJ2-2; TRBD2 might be the D (6 bases). The CDR3 length is 16 residues. The germline V gene has CDR1 KGHSH and CDR2 LQKENI. Between the trimmed V and J ends, which lost 2 bases and 4 bases, there was a span of 14 bases. CDR3 protein: CASSPFAEGGTGELFF. The CDR3 DNA follows: TGTGCCAGCTCACCATTTGCGGAGGGCGGCACCGGGGAGCTGTTTTTT.

This sequence joins TRBV15 and TRBJ2-7; the match to TRBD2 covers 10 bases. The J segment lost 9 bases and the V segment lost 0 bases, leaving 8 bases of the junction unmatched. The CDR3 runs 15 residues. Germline V CDR1 and CDR2: LNHNV, YYDKDF (reference sequence). The CDR3 coding sequence is TGTGCCACCAGCAGAGATCCCCTAGCGGGAGTAGGGCAGTACTTC. This sequence encodes CATSRDPLAGVGQYF.